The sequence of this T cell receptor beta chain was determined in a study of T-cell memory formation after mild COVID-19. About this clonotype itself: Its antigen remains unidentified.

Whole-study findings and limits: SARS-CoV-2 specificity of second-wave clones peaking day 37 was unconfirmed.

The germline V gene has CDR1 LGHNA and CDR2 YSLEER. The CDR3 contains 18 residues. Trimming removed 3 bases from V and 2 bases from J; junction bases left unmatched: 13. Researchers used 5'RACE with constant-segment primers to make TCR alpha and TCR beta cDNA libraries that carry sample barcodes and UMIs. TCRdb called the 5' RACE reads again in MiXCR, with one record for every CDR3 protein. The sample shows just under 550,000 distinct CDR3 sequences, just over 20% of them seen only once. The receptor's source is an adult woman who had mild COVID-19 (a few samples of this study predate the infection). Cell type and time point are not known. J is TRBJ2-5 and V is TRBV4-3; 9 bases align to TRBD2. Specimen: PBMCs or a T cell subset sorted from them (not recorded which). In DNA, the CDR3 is TGCGCCAGCAGCCAGACTCGGGCCTTGACTAGCGGACAAGAGACCCAGTACTTC. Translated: CASSQTRALTSGQETQYF.